A selection of T cell receptor beta chains follows, all from one sample in a study of cytomegalovirus exposure and HLA in healthy donors. Sequenced by immunoSEQ multiplex PCR; TCRdb stores in-frame clones only, minus some. The profile covers fewer than 110,000 clones, with less than 80% appearing a single time and roughly 8% taken by the ten largest. What was sequenced was PBMCs. Every receptor here comes from a man aged 25-40 years in good health and CMV-seronegative. Both conserved end residues are part of each CDR3. The D gene is left open where the match is weak. For some rows the clone size is stated as once, few or many, or as a class when expanded; others skip it.

DNA: TGTGCCAGCAGGTACTCAGGGGCGGGTCAGCCCCAGCATTTT; CDR3: CASRYSGAGQPQHF; size: .; length: 14; J: TRBJ1-5; V: TRBV2; D: .
DNA: TGTGCCAGCAGCTTAGCCCGGGGGACAGTCAACAATGAGCAGTTCTTC; CDR3: CASSLARGTVNNEQFF; size: once; length: 16; J: TRBJ2-1; V: TRBV7-9; D: .
DNA: TGTGCCAGCAGGTTGAGCGGGGGGCAAGAGACCCAGTACTTC; CDR3: CASRLSGGQETQYF; size: .; length: 14; J: TRBJ2-5; V: TRBV6-5; D: TRBD2
DNA: TGTGCCACCAGCAGAGAGGACAGGGCCGCAGATACGCAGTATTTT; CDR3: CATSREDRAADTQYF; size: .; length: 15; J: TRBJ2-3; V: TRBV15; D: TRBD1
DNA: TGTGCCAGCAGTTATAACCCCCCGTCCATACAGAATACGCAGTATTTT; CDR3: CASSYNPPSIQNTQYF; size: .; length: 16; J: TRBJ2-3; V: TRBV6-6; D: .
DNA: TGTGCCTGGAGTGCGCTCAACCACCGGGATTTGCAGTTCTTC; CDR3: CAWSALNHRDLQFF; size: .; length: 14; J: TRBJ2-1; V: TRBV30; D: .
DNA: TGTGCCAGCACCCTCCGACAGGGAAGGGGCAAACTGTTTTTT; CDR3: CASTLRQGRGKLFF; size: .; length: 14; J: TRBJ1-4; V: TRBV27; D: TRBD1
DNA: TGTGCCATCAGTGACAGGGGAGGGTGGAATCAGCCCCAGCATTTT; CDR3: CAISDRGGWNQPQHF; size: .; length: 15; J: TRBJ1-5; V: TRBV10-3; D: .
DNA: TGCAGCGTTGAAGGTGGAGGGGACGAGCAGTACTTC; CDR3: CSVEGGGDEQYF; size: few; length: 12; J: TRBJ2-7; V: TRBV29-1; D: .
DNA: TGTGCCAGCAGCCCCCGCAGTGGCTACACCTTC; CDR3: CASSPRSGYTF; size: .; length: 11; J: TRBJ1-2; V: TRBV7-9; D: .
DNA: TGTGCCAGTAGCAAGGACAGGGGGCGTTTCTACGAGCAGTACTTC; CDR3: CASSKDRGRFYEQYF; size: .; length: 15; J: TRBJ2-7; V: TRBV19; D: TRBD1
DNA: TGTGCCGGAGGGGAAGGACTTAATGAAAAACTGTTTTTT; CDR3: CAGGEGLNEKLFF; size: .; length: 13; J: TRBJ1-4; V: TRBV2; D: .
DNA: TGTGCCAGCAGTGAAGCGGGGGGACAGGGAAACGAGCAGTACTTC; CDR3: CASSEAGGQGNEQYF; size: .; length: 15; J: TRBJ2-7; V: TRBV2; D: TRBD1
DNA: TGTGCCAGTAGCGCTACAGTCGTCTCTGGAAACACCATATATTTT; CDR3: CASSATVVSGNTIYF; size: few; length: 15; J: TRBJ1-3; V: TRBV19; D: .
DNA: TGTGCCAGCAGAAATTTCAGGGGTTCGGGCTATGGCTACACCTTC; CDR3: CASRNFRGSGYGYTF; size: .; length: 15; J: TRBJ1-2; V: TRBV28; D: .
DNA: TGTGCCAGCAGCTTACGAGACGGCAGGGAAGCTTTCTTT; CDR3: CASSLRDGREAFF; size: .; length: 13; J: TRBJ1-1; V: TRBV11-3; D: .
DNA: TGTGCCAGCAGTGAAGACGGCAGACTAGACCCCATGAACACTGAAGCTTTCTTT; CDR3: CASSEDGRLDPMNTEAFF; size: few; length: 18; J: TRBJ1-1; V: TRBV6-1; D: .
DNA: TGTGCCAGCAGCCTCAGGGAGGTTGGTAGCGAGCAGTACTTC; CDR3: CASSLREVGSEQYF; size: few; length: 14; J: TRBJ2-7; V: TRBV5-4; D: .
DNA: TGTGCCAGCAGCCAGAATCAGGGTGGCGGTGAAAAACTGTTTTTT; CDR3: CASSQNQGGGEKLFF; size: .; length: 15; J: TRBJ1-4; V: TRBV7-6; D: .
DNA: TGTGCCAGCAGCGTCGAGGGTTACACTGAAGCTTTCTTT; CDR3: CASSVEGYTEAFF; size: .; length: 13; J: TRBJ1-1; V: TRBV9; D: .
DNA: TGTGCCAGCAGCCAGAACAGGGCTCTCTATGGCTACACCTTC; CDR3: CASSQNRALYGYTF; size: once; length: 14; J: TRBJ1-2; V: TRBV5-8; D: .
DNA: TGCGCCAGCAGCCAAGAAGGTTCGGGAAGACAGGGACGGGGTGGCTACACCTTC; CDR3: CASSQEGSGRQGRGGYTF; size: .; length: 18; J: TRBJ1-2; V: TRBV4-1; D: TRBD1
DNA: TGTGCCAGCAGTTACTCGGCAGGGTTGTACGAGCAGTACTTC; CDR3: CASSYSAGLYEQYF; size: .; length: 14; J: TRBJ2-7; V: TRBV6-5; D: .
DNA: TGTGCCAGCACTAGGGACAGGCTGATGAACACTGAAGCTTTCTTT; CDR3: CASTRDRLMNTEAFF; size: .; length: 15; J: TRBJ1-1; V: TRBV6-5; D: TRBD1
DNA: TGTGCCAGCAGTTTAGTTTCCCAGTCCGTAACGGGCGAGCAGTACTTC; CDR3: CASSLVSQSVTGEQYF; size: .; length: 16; J: TRBJ2-7; V: TRBV28; D: .
DNA: TGTGCCAGCAGCACCTACAGTAAGAACACTGAAGCTTTCTTT; CDR3: CASSTYSKNTEAFF; size: .; length: 14; J: TRBJ1-1; V: TRBV21-1; D: .
DNA: TGTGCCTGGAGTGTACCGGGACTAGCGGGGGGAAGGGATACGCAGTATTTT; CDR3: CAWSVPGLAGGRDTQYF; size: .; length: 17; J: TRBJ2-3; V: TRBV30; D: TRBD2
DNA: TGTGCCAGCCTATATCCTACAGGGGCCGGGGTAAGAGCTTTCTTT; CDR3: CASLYPTGAGVRAFF; size: few; length: 15; J: TRBJ1-1; V: TRBV28; D: TRBD1
DNA: TGTGCCTGGAGACTTGACAGGGCCGGGGGCTACACCTTC; CDR3: CAWRLDRAGGYTF; size: .; length: 13; J: TRBJ1-2; V: TRBV30; D: TRBD1
DNA: TGTGCCAGTAACGAACAGGGGGATGCGTCACCCCTCCACTTT; CDR3: CASNEQGDASPLHF; size: once; length: 14; J: TRBJ1-6; V: TRBV19; D: TRBD1
DNA: TGTGCCAGCAGCCTCGGGACAGGGGGGCGGAAACTGTTTTTT; CDR3: CASSLGTGGRKLFF; size: few; length: 14; J: TRBJ1-4; V: TRBV7-8; D: TRBD1
DNA: TGTGCCAGCTCACCGGACACCCCTCTAATGAATGAGCAGTTCTTC; CDR3: CASSPDTPLMNEQFF; size: few; length: 15; J: TRBJ2-1; V: TRBV18; D: .
DNA: TGCGCCAGCAGTCCCGGGACAGCTCAAGAGACCCAGTACTTC; CDR3: CASSPGTAQETQYF; size: .; length: 14; J: TRBJ2-5; V: TRBV5-1; D: TRBD1
DNA: TGTGCCAGCAGTGAAGCGAGGAGGGGCCAGGGAACCCAGTACTTC; CDR3: CASSEARRGQGTQYF; size: .; length: 15; J: TRBJ2-5; V: TRBV6-1; D: .
DNA: TGTGCCAGCAGCCAATCGAGAAGGGACAGGGTGAGCTCCTACGAGCAGTACTTC; CDR3: CASSQSRRDRVSSYEQYF; size: .; length: 18; J: TRBJ2-7; V: TRBV16; D: TRBD1
DNA: TGCGCCAGCAGTGAGGGGACAGCGGACTACAATGAGCAGTTCTTC; CDR3: CASSEGTADYNEQFF; size: .; length: 15; J: TRBJ2-1; V: TRBV10-2; D: TRBD1
DNA: TGTGCCAGCAGCTTCACGTTCGCCGGGTCCGGCGGGGAGCTGTTTTTT; CDR3: CASSFTFAGSGGELFF; size: .; length: 16; J: TRBJ2-2; V: TRBV7-2; D: .
DNA: TGTGCCAGCACCCTAGGAGGGAGGAATTCACCCCTCCACTTT; CDR3: CASTLGGRNSPLHF; size: .; length: 14; J: TRBJ1-6; V: TRBV27; D: .
DNA: TGCAGCGTTGTTAGTCTAGCGGGCGAAAGAACCTACGAGCAGTACTTC; CDR3: CSVVSLAGERTYEQYF; size: .; length: 16; J: TRBJ2-7; V: TRBV29-1; D: TRBD2
DNA: TGTGCCAGCAGCCCTCCTTCCTCCTACGAGCAGTACTTC; CDR3: CASSPPSSYEQYF; size: .; length: 13; J: TRBJ2-7; V: TRBV28; D: .
DNA: TGTGCCAGTTACCCCGGGACTAGCGAAAGGAATACGCAGTATTTT; CDR3: CASYPGTSERNTQYF; size: few; length: 15; J: TRBJ2-3; V: TRBV6-1; D: TRBD2
DNA: TGTGCCAGCAGCCTACGGGACAGGGCAAACGAGCAGTACTTC; CDR3: CASSLRDRANEQYF; size: once; length: 14; J: TRBJ2-7; V: TRBV7-6; D: TRBD1
DNA: TGTGCCAGCAGCGTAGGAGGGGGTATGAACACTGAAGCTTTCTTT; CDR3: CASSVGGGMNTEAFF; size: few; length: 15; J: TRBJ1-1; V: TRBV9; D: .
DNA: TGTGCCAGCTCACCAGAGTGGCAGGGCTACGAGCAGTACTTC; CDR3: CASSPEWQGYEQYF; size: .; length: 14; J: TRBJ2-7; V: TRBV18; D: .
DNA: TGCGCCAGCAGCTTACAGGGTTTAAACACCGGGGAGCTGTTTTTT; CDR3: CASSLQGLNTGELFF; size: .; length: 15; J: TRBJ2-2; V: TRBV5-1; D: .
DNA: TGTGCCTGGGGGGACAGGGGATATCAGTACTTC; CDR3: CAWGDRGYQYF; size: .; length: 11; J: TRBJ2-7; V: TRBV30; D: TRBD1
DNA: TGTGCCAGCAGGCACGGGAGGGGAAGGTCCTACGAGCAGTACTTC; CDR3: CASRHGRGRSYEQYF; size: .; length: 15; J: TRBJ2-7; V: TRBV6-5; D: TRBD2
DNA: TGCAGCGTTGAGAAACAGGGCAGGAGCAATGAGCAGTTCTTC; CDR3: CSVEKQGRSNEQFF; size: .; length: 14; J: TRBJ2-1; V: TRBV29-1; D: .
DNA: TGTGCCAGTAGAAGAGACAGGTACGGCGCTTTCTTT; CDR3: CASRRDRYGAFF; size: .; length: 12; J: TRBJ1-1; V: TRBV19; D: .
DNA: TGTGCCAGCACCCCGGGGTTATTAATGAACACTGAAGCTTTCTTT; CDR3: CASTPGLLMNTEAFF; size: .; length: 15; J: TRBJ1-1; V: TRBV9; D: .
DNA: TGTGCCAGCAGCTCCCCAGGGCGCGGGGCCAACGTCCTGACTTTC; CDR3: CASSSPGRGANVLTF; size: .; length: 15; J: TRBJ2-6; V: TRBV13; D: .
DNA: TGCGCCAGCAGCCAAGACCCTGGACAGGGCAGAGAAAAACTGTTTTTT; CDR3: CASSQDPGQGREKLFF; size: .; length: 16; J: TRBJ1-4; V: TRBV4-1; D: TRBD1